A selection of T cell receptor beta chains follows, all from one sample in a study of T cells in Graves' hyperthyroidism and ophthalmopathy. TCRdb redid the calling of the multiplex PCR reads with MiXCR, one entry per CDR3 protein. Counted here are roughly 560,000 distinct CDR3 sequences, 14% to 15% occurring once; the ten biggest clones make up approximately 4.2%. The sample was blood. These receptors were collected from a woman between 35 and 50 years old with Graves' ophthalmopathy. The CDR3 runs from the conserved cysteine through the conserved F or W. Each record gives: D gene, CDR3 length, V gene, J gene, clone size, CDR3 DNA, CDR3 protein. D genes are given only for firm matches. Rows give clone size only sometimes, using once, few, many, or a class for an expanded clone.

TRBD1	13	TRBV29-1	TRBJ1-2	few	TGCAGCGTTGTCTCAGACAGGGTTGATGGCTACACCTTC	CSVVSDRVDGYTF
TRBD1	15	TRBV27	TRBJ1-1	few	TGTGCCAGCAGTCTAATACAGGGGGCCAGTACTGAAGCTTTCTTT	CASSLIQGASTEAFF
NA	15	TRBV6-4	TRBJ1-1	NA	TGTGCCAGCAGGGAGCCAGGGACACCAGTCCCGGAGGCTTTCTTT	CASREPGTPVPEAFF
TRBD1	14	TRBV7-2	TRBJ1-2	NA	TGTGCCAGCAGCTCCGGGACAGGGGGCTTAAGCTACACCTTC	CASSSGTGGLSYTF
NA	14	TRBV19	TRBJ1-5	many	TGTGCCAGTAGTATAGTGGGCAGCAATCAGCCCCAGCATTTT	CASSIVGSNQPQHF
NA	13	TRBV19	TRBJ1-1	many	TGTGCCAGTAGACCCGGGGGCCTCACTGAAGCTTTCTTT	CASRPGGLTEAFF
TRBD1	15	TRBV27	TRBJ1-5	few	TGTGCCAGCAGTCCAGTACAGGGGATACGCCAGCCCCAGCATTTT	CASSPVQGIRQPQHF
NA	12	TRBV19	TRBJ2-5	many	TGTGCCAGTAGCCAGCGGCAAGAGACCCAGTACTTC	CASSQRQETQYF
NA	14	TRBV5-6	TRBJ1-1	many	TGTGCCAGCAGCTTGGGGGCCTTGAACACTGAAGCTTTCTTT	CASSLGALNTEAFF
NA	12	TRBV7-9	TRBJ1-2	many	TGTGCCAGCAGCGCGACAGATTATGGCTACACCTTC	CASSATDYGYTF
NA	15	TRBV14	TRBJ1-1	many	TGTGCCAGCAGCCCTCGTGAAGCCCTGAACACTGAAGCTTTCTTT	CASSPREALNTEAFF
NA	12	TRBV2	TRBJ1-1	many	TGTGCCAGCGGGAAGGCCTCCACTGAAGCTTTCTTT	CASGKASTEAFF
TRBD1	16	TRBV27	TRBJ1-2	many	TGTGCCAGCAGAACCTCCGACAGGGGTGGTGACTATGGCTACACCTTC	CASRTSDRGGDYGYTF
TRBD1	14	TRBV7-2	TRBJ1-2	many	TGTGCCAGCAGCTTCGACAGGGTGGGCTATGGCTACACCTTC	CASSFDRVGYGYTF
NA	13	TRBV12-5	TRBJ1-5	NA	TGTGCTAGTGGTTTCGGGGTTAATCAGCCCCAGCATTTT	CASGFGVNQPQHF
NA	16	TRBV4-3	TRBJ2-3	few	TGCGCCAGCAGCCAAGAAAGCCGGCCTAGCACAGATACGCAGTATTTT	CASSQESRPSTDTQYF
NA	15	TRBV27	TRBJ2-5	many	TGTGCCAGCAATCCTGGCGGATCTCACCAAGAGACCCAGTACTTC	CASNPGGSHQETQYF
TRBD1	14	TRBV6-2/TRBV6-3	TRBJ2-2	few	TGTGCCAGCAGTTCCGACAGGGCCACCGGGGAGCTGTTTTTT	CASSSDRATGELFF
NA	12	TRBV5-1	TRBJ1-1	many	TGTGCCAGCAGCTTAGGAGGCCCCGAAGCTTTCTTT	CASSLGGPEAFF
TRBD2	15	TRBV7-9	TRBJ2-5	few	TGTGCCAGCAGCTTCAGCGGGAAGGCAGGAGAGACCCAGTACTTC	CASSFSGKAGETQYF
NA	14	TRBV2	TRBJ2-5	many	TGTGCCAGCAGTGAAGGCAGGGGAGGCGAGACCCAGTACTTC	CASSEGRGGETQYF
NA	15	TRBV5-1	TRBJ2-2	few	TGCGCCAGCAGCCTAGAACGCCCTCACACCGGGGAGCTGTTTTTT	CASSLERPHTGELFF
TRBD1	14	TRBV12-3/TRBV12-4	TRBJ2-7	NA	TGTGCCAGCAGCCCGGGACAGGGTTTTGGCGAGCAGTACTTC	CASSPGQGFGEQYF
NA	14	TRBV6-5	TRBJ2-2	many	TGTGCCAGCAGTTATAACAGGGACACCGGGGAGCTGTTTTTT	CASSYNRDTGELFF
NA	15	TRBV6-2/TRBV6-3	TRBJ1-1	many	TGTGCCAGCAGTTACCAAGGGACATGGAACACTGAAGCTTTCTTT	CASSYQGTWNTEAFF
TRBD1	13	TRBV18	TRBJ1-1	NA	TGTGCCAGCTCAAGTACAGGGGGCATCGAAGCTTTCTTT	CASSSTGGIEAFF
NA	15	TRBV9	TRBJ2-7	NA	TGTGCCAGCAGCCACCGGATCGACCCCGAAAACGAGCAGTACTTC	CASSHRIDPENEQYF
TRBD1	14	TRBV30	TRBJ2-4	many	TGTGCCTGGGGGACAGGGGCTGTTTTTGGCATTCAGTACTTC	CAWGTGAVFGIQYF
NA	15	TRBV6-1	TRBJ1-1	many	TGTGCCAGCAGTGAAGAACTGGAGCTGAACACTGAAGCTTTCTTT	CASSEELELNTEAFF
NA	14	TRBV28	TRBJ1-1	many	TGTGCCAGCACCGGCCGGGGGAGGCCCACTGAAGCTTTCTTT	CASTGRGRPTEAFF
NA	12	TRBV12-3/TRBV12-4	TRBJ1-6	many	TGTGCCAGCAGTTTTTCGGATTCACCCCTCCACTTT	CASSFSDSPLHF
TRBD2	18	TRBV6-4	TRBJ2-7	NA	TGTGCCAGCAGTGCTCGGACTAGCGGGAGGGCCGTCTCCTACGAGCAGTACTTC	CASSARTSGRAVSYEQYF